Below, 2 T cell receptor beta chains from the same sample are listed, as sequenced in a study of T-cell memory formation after mild COVID-19. TCRdb reanalysed the 5' RACE reads using MiXCR and keeps one entry per CDR3 protein. The sample contains about 350,000 distinct CDR3 sequences, approximately 15% of which appear only once. Sequenced: PBMCs or a T cell subset sorted from them (not recorded which). The receptors originated from a man between 18 and 29 years old who had mild COVID-19 (a few samples of this study predate the infection). Cell type and time point are not known.

V gene TRBV15 combines with J gene TRBJ2-7; the D gene is possibly TRBD1 (5 bases). Germline V CDR1 and CDR2: LNHNV, YYDKDF (reference sequence). Trimming stripped 3 bases from V and 4 bases from J, with 13 bases between. This CDR3 has 14 amino acids. The CDR3 DNA reads as TGTGCCACCAGCAGGACAGCGACCGATTACGAGCAGTACTTC. Translation gives CATSRTATDYEQYF.

The rearrangement links TRBV27 to TRBJ2-7; TRBD2 is a possible D gene (6 bases). The germline V gene has CDR1 MNHEY and CDR2 SMNVEV (reference sequence). The CDR3 spans 12 residues. The ends were cut back, 7 bases at V and 4 bases at J, with 11 bases in the middle. The CDR3 DNA is TGTGCCAGCACCTCCGGAGGGTACGAGCAGTACTTC. Protein sequence: CASTSGGYEQYF.